Presented here are 8 T cell receptor beta chains from one specimen sequenced in a study of blood T cell repertoires in COVID-19 (dated by TCRdb to between 2020 and 2021). The library was generated by the immunoSEQ multiplex PCR assay. This is the immuneACCESS table as TCRdb keeps it, with only in-frame sequences that have V and J called. A part of the clones is gone; compared with another copy, unresolved V genes explain less than half, and the rest is unexplained. Within this sample are about 130,000 clones, with about 88% of them counted one time only. The top ten constitute about 1% of the sample. Sequenced input: peripheral blood. The receptors here all came from a woman of 80 years or more with acute or convalescent COVID-19.

The chain is built from TRBV5-4 and TRBJ2-3, with TRBD1 matching 10 bases. The V gene end was trimmed by 4 bases and the J gene end by 1 base; junction bases not matched to a gene: 6. The CDR3 runs to 16 residues. The germline CDR1 and CDR2 sequences are SGHNT and YYREEE (reference sequence). As DNA, the CDR3 is TGTGCCAGCAGCCCGACAGGGGGCGTGGGCACAGATACGCAGTATTTT. As protein: CASSPTGGVGTDTQYF.

The chain carries TRBV6-5 and TRBJ1-5; D is unresolved. From germline, CDR1 is MNHEY and CDR2 SVGAGI. CDR3 size: 14 residues. V lost 0 bases to trimming and J lost 6 bases, with 9 bases between them. The CDR3 spells CASSYSRLLQPQHF. For the CDR3, the DNA is TGTGCCAGCAGTTACTCGAGATTGCTTCAGCCCCAGCATTTT.

The chain couples TRBV3-1 (or the pseudogene TRBV3-2) to TRBJ2-3, with TRBD2 as a possible D gene (6 bases). CDR1 and CDR2 (germline): LGHDT, YNNKEL (reference sequence). V was pared by 4 bases and J by 0 bases, with 11 bases between. This CDR3 is 15 amino acids long. CDR3 nucleotide sequence: TGTGCCAGCAGCCGTAGTAGCGGAAGCACAGATACGCAGTATTTT. Protein: CASSRSSGSTDTQYF.

V and J are TRBV7-2 and TRBJ2-1, with 12 bases matching TRBD2. Trimming at V came to 2 bases and at J to 9 bases, leaving 8 bases not matched to a gene. CDR3 length equals 16 residues. Germline V CDR1 and CDR2: SGHTA, FQGNSA. In DNA, the CDR3 is TGTGCCAGCAGCTTAAACCCGGCTAGCGGGGGGGGTGAGCAGTTCTTC. This gives the protein CASSLNPASGGGEQFF.

Here the CDR3 DNA reads TGCGCCAGCAGCTCCGGGACAGGGGGCATGAACACTGAAGCTTTCTTT. This translates into CASSSGTGGMNTEAFF. The rearrangement uses TRBV5-1 and TRBJ1-1, with TRBD1 matching over 12 bases. Germline V lookup: CDR1 SGHRS, CDR2 YFSETQ. Trimming took 3 bases from V and 0 from J; bases not matched to a gene: 3. The CDR3 runs 16 residues.

The rearrangement links TRBV27 to TRBJ1-5; no reliable D call. Trimming cost V 3 bases and J 2 bases, with 11 bases left between them. This CDR3 is 15 amino acids long. CDR1 MNHEY and CDR2 SMNVEV come from the germline V gene (reference sequence). Written as DNA, the CDR3 is TGTGCCAGCAGTTTGGAGGGTTTGGGCAATCAGCCCCAGCATTTT. Amino acids: CASSLEGLGNQPQHF.

This chain links TRBV7-8 with TRBJ1-6; D not certain. V lost 5 bases and J 7 bases, leaving 18 bases between the germline ends. Germline V gene sequence: CDR1 SGHVS, CDR2 FQNEAQ. CDR3 length equals 16 residues. The CDR3 sequence is CASSAESREENSPLHF. The CDR3 DNA reads TGTGCCAGCAGCGCCGAGTCGCGGGAGGAGAATTCACCCCTCCACTTT.

The gene calls are TRBV4-1 and TRBJ2-1; 7 nucleotides align to TRBD1. V was clipped by 2 bases and J by 15 bases; unmatched bases: 13. The germline V gene encodes CDR1 MGHRA and CDR2 YSYEKL. The CDR3 consists of 14 residues. The CDR3 nucleotides are TGCGCCAGCAGCCAAAAATGGTCGGGGACAGAAGCGTTCTTC. This translates into CASSQKWSGTEAFF.